The TCR beta chain under discussion was sequenced for a study of cytomegalovirus exposure and HLA in healthy donors. The study ran its PCR with 60 Vbeta and 13 Jbeta primers. Original data processing: It was a later analysis that counted tens of millions of unique TCR beta chains, of which roughly 10 million were shared. The assay was immunoSEQ multiplex PCR, and TCRdb's table has in-frame clones only and misses some. The V and J calls and clone size come from that table; D and trimming were worked out from the DNA. The table lists about 110,000 clones, about 76% of them singletons, with approximately 8.4% in the top ten. Trimming took 5 bases from V and 5 from J; bases not matched to a gene: 8. Germline CDR1 is LNHNV and CDR2 is YYDKDF (reference sequence). The CDR3 sequence is 16 residues long. Overall study findings and caveats: The analysis excluded some indistinguishable V segments, including TRBV6-2 and TRBV6-3. Common viral pathogens (according to a later analysis) appeared linked to several of the most significant clusters.

A word on this clone: Antigen: not known.

The receptor was derived from a man in his forties in good health and CMV-seronegative. This chain joins TRBV15 and TRBJ2-1, with 11 bases aligning to TRBD2. Sequenced material: PBMCs. The CDR3: CATSPRLAGSNNEQFF. In DNA, the CDR3 is TGTGCCACCAGCCCAAGACTAGCGGGGAGTAACAATGAGCAGTTCTTC.